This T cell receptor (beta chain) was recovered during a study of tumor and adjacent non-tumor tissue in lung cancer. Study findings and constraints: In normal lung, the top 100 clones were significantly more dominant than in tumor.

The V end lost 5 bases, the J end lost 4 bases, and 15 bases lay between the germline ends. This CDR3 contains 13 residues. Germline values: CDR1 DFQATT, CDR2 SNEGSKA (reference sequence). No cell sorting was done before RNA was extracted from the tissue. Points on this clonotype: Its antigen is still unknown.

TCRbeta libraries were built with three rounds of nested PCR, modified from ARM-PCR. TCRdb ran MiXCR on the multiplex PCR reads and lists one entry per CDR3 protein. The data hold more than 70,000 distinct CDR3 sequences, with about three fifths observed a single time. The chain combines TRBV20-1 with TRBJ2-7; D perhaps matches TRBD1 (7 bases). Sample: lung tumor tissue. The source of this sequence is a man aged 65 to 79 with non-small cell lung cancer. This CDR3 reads CSAWRDSKYEQYF. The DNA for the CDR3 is TGCAGTGCTTGGCGGGACAGCAAGTACGAGCAGTACTTC.